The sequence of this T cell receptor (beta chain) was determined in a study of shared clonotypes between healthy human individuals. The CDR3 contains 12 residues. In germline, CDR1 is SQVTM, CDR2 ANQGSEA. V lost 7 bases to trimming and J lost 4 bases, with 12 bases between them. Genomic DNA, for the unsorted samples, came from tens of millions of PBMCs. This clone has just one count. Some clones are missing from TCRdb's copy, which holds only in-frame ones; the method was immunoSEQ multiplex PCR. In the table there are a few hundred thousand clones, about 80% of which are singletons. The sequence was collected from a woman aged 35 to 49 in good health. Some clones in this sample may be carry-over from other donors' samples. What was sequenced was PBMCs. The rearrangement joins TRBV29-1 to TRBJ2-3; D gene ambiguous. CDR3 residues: CSAMMGSDTQYF. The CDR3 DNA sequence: TGCAGCGCTATGATGGGATCAGATACGCAGTATTTT.